One and the same sample provided the 28 T cell receptor beta chains below, sequenced in a study of T cell responses to AZD1222 COVID-19 vaccine. Generated by immunoSEQ multiplex PCR, the TCRdb table keeps only in-frame clones and is missing some. Here the sample spans 83,000 or so clones, 75% to 95% being singletons. Sequenced material: peripheral blood, taken 28 days after the second AZD1222 dose. These receptors came from an adult who received the AZD1222 COVID-19 vaccine.

The chain joins TRBV27 to TRBJ1-6; unclear D gene. The CDR3 covers 15 residues. The V gene lost 6 bases and the J gene lost 10 bases, with 19 bases spanning the gap. Germline V gene lookup returns CDR1 MNHEY and CDR2 SMNVEV (reference sequence). This CDR3 reads CASSAPRVMGSPLHF. CDR3 DNA sequence: TGTGCCAGCAGCGCCCCCCGGGTCATGGGATCACCCCTCCACTTT.

This chain joins TRBV12-3 or TRBV12-4 and TRBJ2-7; no definite D call. V dropped 1 base and J dropped 4 bases, with 5 bases sitting between them. The CDR3 length is 12 residues. CDR3: CASSLVLYEQYF. CDR3 DNA: TGTGCCAGCAGTTTAGTACTTTACGAGCAGTACTTC.

V usage is TRBV6-5 and J usage is TRBJ2-5, with D hard to call. Germline CDR1 and CDR2: MNHEY and SVGAGI. This CDR3 has 13 amino acids. The CDR3 DNA sequence: TGTGCTTCGGGCGGCCAAAAACTGGCGACCCAGTACTTC. Protein sequence: CASGGQKLATQYF.

The chain links TRBV6-5 to TRBJ1-2; the match to TRBD1 covers 8 bases. V trimming: 9 bases; J trimming: 0 bases; junction bases outside the gene matches: 9. Looked up from germline, CDR1 is MNHEY and CDR2 is SVGAGI. CDR3 length equals 15 residues. DNA for the CDR3: TGTGCCAGTGGACAGGGTCCGGCCTCTAACTATGGCTACACCTTC. Translation gives CASGQGPASNYGYTF.

The chain employs TRBV5-1 and TRBJ1-5; unclear D gene. The CDR3 length is 14 residues. The V end was cut by 4 bases, the J end by 9 bases, with 17 bases between. Germline CDR1 and CDR2: SGHRS and YFSETQ. The CDR3 DNA sequence: TGCGCCAGCAGCCCGGGAGCCCCGGGAGGGCCCCAGCATTTT. This gives the protein CASSPGAPGGPQHF.

The chain employs TRBV7-9 and TRBJ2-7, with D tentatively TRBD1 or TRBD2 (5 bases each). Deletions cut 5 bases from V and 2 bases from J, with 10 bases between. CDR3 length equals 13 residues. The germline CDR1 and CDR2 sequences are SEHNR and FQNEAQ (reference sequence). The CDR3 protein is CASSRQGPYEQYF. CDR3 bases: TGTGCCAGCAGCCGGCAGGGACCCTACGAGCAGTACTTC.

The chain recombines TRBV27 with TRBJ2-7, with D possibly TRBD1 on 5 matching bases. The V end was cut by 7 bases, the J end by 6 bases, with 22 bases between. CDR1 and CDR2 from the germline V gene are MNHEY and SMNVEV (reference sequence). CDR3 size: 15 residues. CDR3 sequence (DNA): TGTGCCAGCACCACCCTCGGAAGGCAGGGCAGCGAGCAGTACTTC. Its translation is CASTTLGRQGSEQYF.

The chain is built from TRBV4-1 and TRBJ1-1; D is perhaps TRBD1 (6 bases). Germline lookup yields CDR1 MGHRA and CDR2 YSYEKL. The V gene lost 5 bases and the J gene lost 0 bases, with 19 bases spanning the gap. The CDR3 is made up of 17 amino acids. The CDR3 loop is CASSIIGGRPMNTEAFF. For the CDR3, the DNA is TGCGCCAGCAGCATCATCGGGGGCCGACCAATGAACACTGAAGCTTTCTTT.

DNA of the CDR3: TGCGCCAGCAGCCGTAGGACTAGCGGGATTTTCTACAATGAGCAGTTCTTC. Protein sequence: CASSRRTSGIFYNEQFF. The gene calls are TRBV5-1 and TRBJ2-1, with TRBD2 matching 12 bases. This CDR3 is 17 amino acids long. Germline V gene data show CDR1 as SGHRS and CDR2 as YFSETQ. The V and J ends lost 4 bases and 3 bases, in that order; junction bases with no gene match: 8.

The rearrangement joins TRBV6-1 to TRBJ1-5; D uncertain. The CDR3 is 17 residues long. Trimming left V 3 bases short and J 1 base short, with 16 bases between. Germline V CDR1 and CDR2: MNHNS, SASEGT. Here the CDR3 reads CASSDVPRKVSNQPQHF. In DNA, the CDR3 is TGTGCCAGCAGTGACGTCCCGCGGAAAGTGAGCAATCAGCCCCAGCATTTT.

This clone was picked up many times. The CDR3 nucleotides read TGTGCCAGCAGTCCCACCCAATCTGGGGCCAACGTCCTGACTTTC. Protein: CASSPTQSGANVLTF. This sequence joins TRBV7-9 and TRBJ2-6; D gene uncertain. V was cut by 6 bases and J by 1 base, with 10 bases left in between. This CDR3 has 15 amino acids. Germline V gene sequence: CDR1 SEHNR, CDR2 FQNEAQ (reference sequence).

This clone was counted a single time. The CDR3 sequence is CAISEGRRGGSYNSPLHF. The CDR3 DNA is TGTGCCATCAGTGAGGGTAGGAGGGGCGGGTCCTATAATTCACCCCTCCACTTT. This sequence joins TRBV10-3 and TRBJ1-6; D may be TRBD1 (5 bases). The V gene's germline CDR1 is ENHRY and CDR2 SYGVKD. Trimming stripped 2 bases from V and 1 base from J, with 15 bases between. The CDR3 totals 18 residues.

V gene TRBV29-1 combines with J gene TRBJ1-2, with D perhaps TRBD1 (5 bases). Germline V CDR1 and CDR2: SQVTM, ANQGSEA. This CDR3 has 13 amino acids. V shed 5 bases and J shed 3 bases, with 13 bases lying between them. The CDR3 sequence: CSVTGTQHYGYTF. The CDR3 DNA reads as TGCAGCGTTACCGGGACGCAACACTATGGCTACACCTTC. The whole variable domain, remainder taken from reference TRBV29-1 and TRBJ1-2, is SAVISQKPSRDICQRGTSLTIQCQVDSQVTMMFWYRQQPGQSLTLIATANQGSEATYESGFVIDKFPISRPNLTFSTLTVSNMSPEDSSIYLCSVTGTQHYGYTFGSGTRLTVV.

The chain uses TRBV7-3 and TRBJ1-1; no clear D. Trimming pared 1 base from V and 0 bases from J, leaving 6 bases between. This CDR3 is built from 14 residues. Germline loops: CDR1 SGHTA, CDR2 FQGTGA. The CDR3 spells CASSLNAVNTEAFF. The CDR3 DNA follows: TGTGCCAGCAGCTTAAATGCCGTGAACACTGAAGCTTTCTTT.

This clone is a singleton in its sample. The V and J genes are TRBV6-5 and TRBJ2-1, with TRBD1 as a possible D gene (6 bases). The CDR3 is 12 residues long. Per the germline V gene, CDR1 is MNHEY and CDR2 is SVGAGI. The ends were cut back, 2 bases at V and 7 bases at J, with 6 bases in the middle. The CDR3 bases are TGTGCCAGCAGTTACAGGGGGAATGAGCAGTTCTTC. It codes for CASSYRGNEQFF.

This chain connects TRBV7-3 to TRBJ2-4, with TRBD2 matching over 10 bases. V lost 5 bases and J lost 1; bases outside the gene matches: 14. Germline loops: CDR1 SGHTA, CDR2 FQGTGA. The length of the CDR3 is 19 residues. Here the CDR3 reads CASSPGGSGRARAKNIQYF. The CDR3, as DNA: TGTGCCAGCAGCCCCGGGGGAAGCGGGAGGGCCAGGGCCAAAAACATTCAGTACTTC.

The chain uses TRBV5-8 and TRBJ2-4; a possible D gene is TRBD1 (5 bases). This CDR3 comprises 15 residues. V was trimmed by 4 bases and J by 0 bases, leaving 11 bases between them. Germline lookup yields CDR1 SGHTS and CDR2 YDEGEE. The CDR3 DNA follows: TGTGCCAGCAGCCATAGGGGCAGAGCCAAAAACATTCAGTACTTC. Its protein product is CASSHRGRAKNIQYF.

The chain employs TRBV6-5 and TRBJ1-5; D unresolved. This CDR3 is built from 14 residues. Between the trimmed V and J ends, which lost 0 bases and 3 bases, there was a span of 6 bases. Germline V gene lookup returns CDR1 MNHEY and CDR2 SVGAGI. CDR3 sequence: CASSYSGYNQPQHF. In DNA, the CDR3 is TGTGCCAGCAGTTACTCAGGTTACAATCAGCCCCAGCATTTT.

The gene calls are TRBV4-3 and TRBJ1-2; weak D call: TRBD1 (6 bases). Germline-derived CDR1 and CDR2 are LGHNA and YSLEER. Trimming shortened V by 1 base and J by 5 bases, and 14 bases separated the two germline ends. The CDR3 is 15 residues long. CDR3 residues: CASSQGYHRVYGYTF. DNA of the CDR3: TGCGCCAGCAGCCAAGGGTACCACAGGGTATATGGCTACACCTTC.

The rearrangement uses TRBV18 and TRBJ2-7, with D possibly matching TRBD1 (5 bases). Deletions cut 5 bases from V and 3 bases from J, with 8 bases between. There are 12 residues in the CDR3. CDR1 is KGHSH, CDR2 LQKENI, per germline. CDR3 region: CASSTDSYEQYF. Here the CDR3 DNA reads TGTGCCAGCTCAACTGACAGCTACGAGCAGTACTTC.

The chain carries TRBV6-5 and TRBJ1-3; D uncertain. Germline CDR1 MNHEY, CDR2 SVGAGI. Trimming removed 6 bases from V and 0 bases from J, with 9 bases in between. The CDR3 is made up of 14 amino acids. Here the CDR3 reads CASRGLSSGNTIYF. Written as DNA, the CDR3 is TGTGCCAGCAGAGGACTCAGCTCTGGAAACACCATATATTTT.

The genes are TRBV27 and TRBJ2-3; D is perhaps TRBD2 (5 bases). Trimming stripped 10 bases from V and 4 bases from J, with 9 bases between. In germline, CDR1 is MNHEY, CDR2 SMNVEV (reference sequence). The CDR3 has 11 residues. This CDR3 reads CAIQRADTQYF. CDR3 bases: TGTGCCATCCAGAGGGCAGATACGCAGTATTTT.

The V gene is TRBV19, the J gene TRBJ1-5, with 11 positions matching TRBD1. The length of the CDR3 is 16 residues. Germline values: CDR1 LNHDA, CDR2 SQIVND (reference sequence). The V gene end was trimmed by 6 bases and the J gene end by 5 bases; junction bases not matched to a gene: 9. CDR3 coding DNA: TGTGCCAGTAGGTGGACAGGGGGCTATTCAGATCAGCCCCAGCATTTT. It translates to CASRWTGGYSDQPQHF.

This sequence joins TRBV24-1 and TRBJ2-2, with D maybe TRBD1 (5 bases). Trimming stripped 5 bases from V and 3 bases from J, with 9 bases between. The CDR3 length is 14 residues. Germline CDR1 is KGHDR and CDR2 is SFDVKD. The CDR3 protein is CATSGEGDTGELFF. For the CDR3, the DNA is TGTGCCACCAGTGGGGAAGGGGACACCGGGGAGCTGTTTTTT.

V gene TRBV7-6 combines with J gene TRBJ2-2, with TRBD1 identical over 7 bases. This CDR3 has 15 amino acids. The germline V gene encodes CDR1 SGHVS and CDR2 FNYEAQ. After removal of 5 bases from V and 6 bases from J, the junction contained 9 bases not matched to a gene. The CDR3 loop reads CASSPRQGRSGELFF. CDR3 nucleotide sequence: TGTGCCAGCAGCCCCCGACAGGGTCGGTCCGGGGAGCTGTTTTTT.

This chain links TRBV3-1 (or the pseudogene TRBV3-2) with TRBJ1-4, with a tentative D call TRBD1 (5 bases). This CDR3 is built from 15 residues. In germline, CDR1 is LGHDT, CDR2 YNNKEL (reference sequence). V dropped 4 bases and J dropped 7 bases, with 16 bases sitting between them. The CDR3: CASSRTWGVGEKLFF. The CDR3 nucleotides are TGTGCCAGCAGCCGAACGTGGGGGGTAGGTGAAAAACTGTTTTTT.

This chain joins TRBV19 and TRBJ2-7; D may be TRBD1 (5 bases). CDR1 and CDR2 from the germline V gene are LNHDA and SQIVND (reference sequence). V lost 4 bases and J lost 3, with 16 bases in between. CDR3 size: 15 residues. The CDR3 region is CASSTGPGPDYEQYF. In DNA form, the CDR3 reads TGTGCCAGTAGTACTGGCCCAGGGCCGGACTACGAGCAGTACTTC.

This clone was seen a single time. The J gene is TRBJ1-4, the V gene TRBV5-6; TRBD1 aligns across 7 bases. This CDR3 spans 17 amino acids. The J segment lost 0 bases and the V segment lost 3 bases, leaving 8 bases of the junction unmatched. In germline, CDR1 is SGHDT, CDR2 YYEEEE. In nucleotides, the CDR3 is TGTGCCAGCAGCTCGACAGGGTTTTTGGCAACTAATGAAAAACTGTTTTTT. Translation gives CASSSTGFLATNEKLFF.